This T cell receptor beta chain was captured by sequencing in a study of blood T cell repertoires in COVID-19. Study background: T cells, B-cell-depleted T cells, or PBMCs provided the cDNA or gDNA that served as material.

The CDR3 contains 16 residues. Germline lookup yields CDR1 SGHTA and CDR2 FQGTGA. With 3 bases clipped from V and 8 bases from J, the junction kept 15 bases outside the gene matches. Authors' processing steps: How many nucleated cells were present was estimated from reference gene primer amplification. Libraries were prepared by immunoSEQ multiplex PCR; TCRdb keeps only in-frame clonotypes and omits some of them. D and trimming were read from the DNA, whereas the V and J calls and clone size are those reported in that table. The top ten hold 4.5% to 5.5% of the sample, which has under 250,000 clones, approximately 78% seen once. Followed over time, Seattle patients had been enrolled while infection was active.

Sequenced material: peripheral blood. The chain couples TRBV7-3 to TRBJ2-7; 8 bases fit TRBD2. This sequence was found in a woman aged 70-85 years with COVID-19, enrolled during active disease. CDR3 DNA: TGTGCCAGCAGCTTGTCTCGCGACGGGAGGGAATATAAGCAGTACTTC. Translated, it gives CASSLSRDGREYKQYF.